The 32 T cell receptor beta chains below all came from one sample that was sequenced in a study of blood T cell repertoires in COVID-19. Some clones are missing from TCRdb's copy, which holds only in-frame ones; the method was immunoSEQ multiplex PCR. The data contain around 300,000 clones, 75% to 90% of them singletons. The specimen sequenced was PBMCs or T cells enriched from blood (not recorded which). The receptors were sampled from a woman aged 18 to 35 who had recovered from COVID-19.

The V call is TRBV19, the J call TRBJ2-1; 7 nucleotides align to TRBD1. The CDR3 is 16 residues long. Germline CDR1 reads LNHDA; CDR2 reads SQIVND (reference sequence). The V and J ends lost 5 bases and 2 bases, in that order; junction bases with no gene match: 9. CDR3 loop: CASSLLQGSPYNEQFF. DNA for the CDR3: TGTGCCAGTAGTTTACTACAGGGGTCTCCCTACAATGAGCAGTTCTTC.

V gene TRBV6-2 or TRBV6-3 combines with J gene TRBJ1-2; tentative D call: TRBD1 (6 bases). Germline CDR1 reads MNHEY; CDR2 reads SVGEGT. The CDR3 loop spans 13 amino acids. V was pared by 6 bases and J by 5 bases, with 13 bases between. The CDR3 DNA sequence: TGTGCCAGCAGCCCCGGGACAACTTATGGCTACACCTTC. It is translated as CASSPGTTYGYTF.

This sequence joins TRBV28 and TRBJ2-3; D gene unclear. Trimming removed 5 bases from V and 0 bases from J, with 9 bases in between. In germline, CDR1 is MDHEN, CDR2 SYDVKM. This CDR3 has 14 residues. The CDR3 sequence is CASSLQTSTDTQYF. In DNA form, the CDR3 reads TGTGCCAGCAGTCTTCAGACTAGCACAGATACGCAGTATTTT.

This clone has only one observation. The CDR3 coding sequence is TGTGCCAGCAGCCGTCGACAGGGTAATGAAAAACTGTTTTTT. This codes for CASSRRQGNEKLFF. The chain employs TRBV3-1 (or the pseudogene TRBV3-2) and TRBJ1-4, with 7 bases fitting TRBD1. The CDR3 consists of 14 residues. Per the germline V gene, CDR1 is LGHDT and CDR2 is YNNKEL (reference sequence). V shed 4 bases, J shed 4 bases, and the junction held 3 bases outside the gene matches.

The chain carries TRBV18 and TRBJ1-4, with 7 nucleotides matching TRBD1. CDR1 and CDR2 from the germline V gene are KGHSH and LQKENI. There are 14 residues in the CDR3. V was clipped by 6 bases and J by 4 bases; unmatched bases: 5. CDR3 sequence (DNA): TGTGCCAGCTCGCCGACAGGGTTTAATGAAAAACTGTTTTTT. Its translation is CASSPTGFNEKLFF.

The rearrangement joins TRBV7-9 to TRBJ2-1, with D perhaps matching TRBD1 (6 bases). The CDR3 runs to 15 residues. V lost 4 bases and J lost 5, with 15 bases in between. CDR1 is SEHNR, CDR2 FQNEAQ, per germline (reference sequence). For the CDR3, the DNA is TGTGCCAGCAGCTATACCGGGACAAAAAACAATGAGCAGTTCTTC. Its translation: CASSYTGTKNNEQFF.

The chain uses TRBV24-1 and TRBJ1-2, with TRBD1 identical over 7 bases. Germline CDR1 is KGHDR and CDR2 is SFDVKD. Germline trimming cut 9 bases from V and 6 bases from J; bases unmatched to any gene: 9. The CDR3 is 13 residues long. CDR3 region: CATGRQGTDGYTF. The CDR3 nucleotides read TGTGCCACCGGAAGACAGGGAACGGATGGCTACACCTTC.

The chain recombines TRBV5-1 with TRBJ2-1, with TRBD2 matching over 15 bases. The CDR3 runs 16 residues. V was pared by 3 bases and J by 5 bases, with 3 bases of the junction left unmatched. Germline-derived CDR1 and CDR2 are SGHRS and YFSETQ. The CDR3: CASSSGLAGGDNEQFF. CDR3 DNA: TGCGCCAGCAGCTCGGGACTAGCGGGGGGTGACAATGAGCAGTTCTTC.

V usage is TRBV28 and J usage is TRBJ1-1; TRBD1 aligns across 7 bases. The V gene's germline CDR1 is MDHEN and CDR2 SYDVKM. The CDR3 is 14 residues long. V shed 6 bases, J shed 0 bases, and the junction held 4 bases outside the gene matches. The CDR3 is CASRSQGMNTEAFF. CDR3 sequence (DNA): TGTGCCAGCAGATCACAGGGGATGAACACTGAAGCTTTCTTT.

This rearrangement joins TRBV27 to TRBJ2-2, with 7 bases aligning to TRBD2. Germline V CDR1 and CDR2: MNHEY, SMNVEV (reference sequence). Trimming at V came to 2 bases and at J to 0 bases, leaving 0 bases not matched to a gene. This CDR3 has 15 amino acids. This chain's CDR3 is CASSLGGANTGELFF. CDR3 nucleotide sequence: TGTGCCAGCAGTTTAGGGGGGGCGAACACCGGGGAGCTGTTTTTT.

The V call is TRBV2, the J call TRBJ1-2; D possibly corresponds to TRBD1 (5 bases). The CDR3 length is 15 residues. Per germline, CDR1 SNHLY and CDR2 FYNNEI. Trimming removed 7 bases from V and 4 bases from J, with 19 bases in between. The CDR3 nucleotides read TGTGCCAGCATTCAGCTGGGCGGGGGGGGCTATGGCTACACCTTC. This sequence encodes CASIQLGGGGYGYTF. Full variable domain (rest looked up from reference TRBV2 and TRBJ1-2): EPEVTQTPSHQVTQMGQEVILRCVPISNHLYFYWYRQILGQKVEFLVSFYNNEISEKSEIFDDQFSVERPDGSNFTLKIRSTKLEDSAMYFCASIQLGGGGYGYTFGSGTRLTVV.

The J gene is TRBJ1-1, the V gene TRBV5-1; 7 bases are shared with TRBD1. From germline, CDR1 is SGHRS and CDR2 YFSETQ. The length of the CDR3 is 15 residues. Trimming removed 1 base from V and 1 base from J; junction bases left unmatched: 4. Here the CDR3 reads CASSLNGDRNTEAFF. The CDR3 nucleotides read TGCGCCAGCAGCTTGAATGGGGACAGGAACACTGAAGCTTTCTTT.

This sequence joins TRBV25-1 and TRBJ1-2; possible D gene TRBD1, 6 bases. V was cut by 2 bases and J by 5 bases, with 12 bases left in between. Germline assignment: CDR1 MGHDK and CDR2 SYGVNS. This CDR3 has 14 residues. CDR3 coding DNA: TGTGCCAGCAGTGAAAGGGGGTTCGGGTATGGCTACACCTTC. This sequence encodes CASSERGFGYGYTF.

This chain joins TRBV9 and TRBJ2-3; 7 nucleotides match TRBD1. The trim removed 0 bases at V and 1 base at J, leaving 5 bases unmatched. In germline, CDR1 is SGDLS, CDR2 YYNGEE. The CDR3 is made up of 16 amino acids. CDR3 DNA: TGTGCCAGCAGCGTAGGATTGGACAGGCGCACAGATACGCAGTATTTT. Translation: CASSVGLDRRTDTQYF.

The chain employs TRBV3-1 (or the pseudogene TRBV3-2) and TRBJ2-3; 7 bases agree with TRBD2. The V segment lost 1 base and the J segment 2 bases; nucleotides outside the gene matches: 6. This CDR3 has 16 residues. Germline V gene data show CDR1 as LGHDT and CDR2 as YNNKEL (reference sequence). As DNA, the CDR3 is TGTGCCAGCAGCCAAGTGGCTAGCGGAAACACAGATACGCAGTATTTT. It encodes CASSQVASGNTDTQYF.

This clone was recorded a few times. CDR3 loop: CASSLDPGQGNSPLHF. In DNA, the CDR3 is TGCGCCAGCAGCTTGGATCCGGGACAGGGGAATTCACCCCTCCACTTT. The rearrangement uses TRBV5-1 and TRBJ1-6; TRBD1 agrees at 10 bases. Losses at the gene ends were 0 bases for V and 7 bases for J; bases not matched to a gene: 4. CDR1 is SGHRS and CDR2 is YFSETQ in the germline V gene. This CDR3 spans 16 amino acids.

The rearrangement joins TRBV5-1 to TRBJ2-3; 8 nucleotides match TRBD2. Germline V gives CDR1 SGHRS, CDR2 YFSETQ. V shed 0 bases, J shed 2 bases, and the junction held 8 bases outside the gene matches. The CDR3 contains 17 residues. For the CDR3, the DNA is TGCGCCAGCAGCTTGGGGTCTACTAGCGGAAACACAGATACGCAGTATTTT. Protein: CASSLGSTSGNTDTQYF.

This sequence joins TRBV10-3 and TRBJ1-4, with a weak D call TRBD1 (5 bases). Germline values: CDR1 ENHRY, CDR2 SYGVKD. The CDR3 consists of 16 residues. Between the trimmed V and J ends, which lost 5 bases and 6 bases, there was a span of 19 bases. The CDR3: CAISPLGLQGDEKLFF. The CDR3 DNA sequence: TGTGCCATCAGTCCCCTGGGGCTCCAAGGGGATGAAAAACTGTTTTTT.

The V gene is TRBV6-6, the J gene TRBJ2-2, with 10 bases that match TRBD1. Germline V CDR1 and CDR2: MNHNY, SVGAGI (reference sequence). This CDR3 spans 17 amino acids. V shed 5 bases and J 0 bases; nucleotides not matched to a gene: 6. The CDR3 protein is CASSRGTGVPNTGELFF. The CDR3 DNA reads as TGTGCCAGCAGTCGAGGGACAGGGGTCCCGAACACCGGGGAGCTGTTTTTT.

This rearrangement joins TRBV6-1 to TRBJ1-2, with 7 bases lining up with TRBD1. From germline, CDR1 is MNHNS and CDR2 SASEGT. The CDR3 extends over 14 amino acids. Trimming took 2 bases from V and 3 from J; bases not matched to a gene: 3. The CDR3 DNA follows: TGTGCCAGCAGTGAAACAGGGGCTTACTATGGCTACACCTTC. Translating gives CASSETGAYYGYTF.

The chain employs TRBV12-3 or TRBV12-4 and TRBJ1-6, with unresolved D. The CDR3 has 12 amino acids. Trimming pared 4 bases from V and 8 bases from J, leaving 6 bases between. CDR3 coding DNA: TGTGCCAGCAGTTACGGTGATTCACCCCTCCACTTT. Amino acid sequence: CASSYGDSPLHF.

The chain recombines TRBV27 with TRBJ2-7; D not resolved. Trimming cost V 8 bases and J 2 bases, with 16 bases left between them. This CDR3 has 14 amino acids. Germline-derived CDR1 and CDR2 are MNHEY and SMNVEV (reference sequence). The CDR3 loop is CASSLSGPAYEQYF. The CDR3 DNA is TGTGCCAGCTCATTATCTGGGCCAGCCTACGAGCAGTACTTC.

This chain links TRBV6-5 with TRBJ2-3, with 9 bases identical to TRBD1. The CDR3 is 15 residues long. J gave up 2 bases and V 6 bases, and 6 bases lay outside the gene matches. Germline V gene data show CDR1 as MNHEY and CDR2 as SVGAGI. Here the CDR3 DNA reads TGTGCCAGCAGCCCCGGGGACAGGGCCACAGATACGCAGTATTTT. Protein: CASSPGDRATDTQYF.

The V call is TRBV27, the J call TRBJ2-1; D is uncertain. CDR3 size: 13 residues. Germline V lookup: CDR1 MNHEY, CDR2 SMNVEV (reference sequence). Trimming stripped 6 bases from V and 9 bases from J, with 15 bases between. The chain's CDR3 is CASSPSPPSEQFF. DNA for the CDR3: TGTGCCAGCAGCCCTTCACCCCCCAGTGAGCAGTTCTTC.

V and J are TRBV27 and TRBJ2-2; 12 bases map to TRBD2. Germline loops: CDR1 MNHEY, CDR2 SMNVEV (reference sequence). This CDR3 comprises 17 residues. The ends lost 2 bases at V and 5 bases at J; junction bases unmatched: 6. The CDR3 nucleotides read TGTGCCAGCAGTTTAGGAGGACTAGCGGGGCGGACCGGGGAGCTGTTTTTT. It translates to CASSLGGLAGRTGELFF.

The CDR3 DNA follows: TGCGCCAGCAGCTTGTTGGCGAGACAGGGAGGTGGCTACACCTTC. Translated, it gives CASSLLARQGGGYTF. This chain connects TRBV5-1 to TRBJ1-2; 7 bases line up with TRBD1. CDR1 and CDR2 from the germline V gene are SGHRS and YFSETQ. The J segment lost 7 bases and the V segment lost 1 base, leaving 10 bases of the junction unmatched. The CDR3 is 15 amino acids.

The chain's CDR3 is CASSPSLSGTEPEAFF. The CDR3 DNA is TGTGCCAGCTCACCATCGTTAAGTGGTACAGAGCCTGAAGCTTTCTTT. V gene TRBV18 combines with J gene TRBJ1-1; D ambiguous. The V and J ends lost 2 bases and 6 bases respectively, with 19 bases between them. The CDR3 consists of 16 residues. Germline V lookup: CDR1 KGHSH, CDR2 LQKENI.

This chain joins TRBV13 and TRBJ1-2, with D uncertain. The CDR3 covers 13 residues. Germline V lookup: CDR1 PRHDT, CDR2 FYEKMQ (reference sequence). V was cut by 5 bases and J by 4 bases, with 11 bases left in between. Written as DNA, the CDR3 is TGTGCCAGCAGCCTCGAGAGGGCCTATGGCTACACCTTC. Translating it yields CASSLERAYGYTF.

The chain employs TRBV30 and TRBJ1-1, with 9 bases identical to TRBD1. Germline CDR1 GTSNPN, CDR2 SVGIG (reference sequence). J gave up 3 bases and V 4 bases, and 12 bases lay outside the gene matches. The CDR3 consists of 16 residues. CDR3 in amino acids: CAWMDGRDRVYTEAFF. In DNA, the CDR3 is TGTGCCTGGATGGATGGGAGGGACAGGGTCTACACTGAAGCTTTCTTT.

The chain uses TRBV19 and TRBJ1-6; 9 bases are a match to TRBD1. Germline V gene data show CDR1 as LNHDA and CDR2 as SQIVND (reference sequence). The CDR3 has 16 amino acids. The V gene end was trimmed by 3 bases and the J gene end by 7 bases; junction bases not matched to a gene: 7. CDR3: CASSMLGTGRNSPLHF. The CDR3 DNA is TGTGCCAGTAGTATGCTCGGGACAGGGAGGAATTCACCCCTCCACTTT.

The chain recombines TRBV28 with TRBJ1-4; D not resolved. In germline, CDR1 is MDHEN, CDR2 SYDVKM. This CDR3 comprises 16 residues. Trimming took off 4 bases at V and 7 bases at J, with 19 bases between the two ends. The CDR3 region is CASSSLDGRKGEKLFF. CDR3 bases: TGTGCCAGCAGTTCCTTAGACGGGAGGAAAGGTGAAAAACTGTTTTTT.

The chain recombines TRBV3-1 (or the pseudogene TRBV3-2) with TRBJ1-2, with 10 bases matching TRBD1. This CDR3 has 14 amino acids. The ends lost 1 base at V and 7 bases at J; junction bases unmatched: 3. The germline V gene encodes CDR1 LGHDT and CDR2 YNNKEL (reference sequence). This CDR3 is CASSQAWDRGGYTF. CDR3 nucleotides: TGTGCCAGCAGCCAAGCTTGGGACAGGGGTGGCTACACCTTC.